This paragraph reports one T cell receptor beta chain. The TCR beta CDR3 regions underwent amplification using RNA transcripts as the source. The HTBI primer set was used in a first-round RT-PCR of the TCR CDR3. Each CDR3 protein is one row after TCRdb ran MiXCR on the multiplex PCR reads. The repertoire consists of tens of thousands of distinct CDR3 sequences, with 45% to 65% occurring once and the leading ten covering 30% to 40%. The record originates from a study of T cells in Graves' hyperthyroidism and ophthalmopathy. Per the germline V gene, CDR1 is SGHTA and CDR2 is FQGNSA. V lost 7 bases, J lost 10 bases, and 11 bases lay in between. The CDR3 runs 12 residues.

This clonotype was sampled from a man in his late teens or twenties with Graves' hyperthyroidism. V usage is TRBV7-2 and J usage is TRBJ1-6; possibly TRBD1 for D (5 bases). The sample consisted of peripheral blood or thyroid tissue (not recorded which). The CDR3 sequence: CASTLGRSPLHF. The DNA for the CDR3 is TGTGCCAGCACCTTGGGGCGGTCACCCCTCCACTTT.